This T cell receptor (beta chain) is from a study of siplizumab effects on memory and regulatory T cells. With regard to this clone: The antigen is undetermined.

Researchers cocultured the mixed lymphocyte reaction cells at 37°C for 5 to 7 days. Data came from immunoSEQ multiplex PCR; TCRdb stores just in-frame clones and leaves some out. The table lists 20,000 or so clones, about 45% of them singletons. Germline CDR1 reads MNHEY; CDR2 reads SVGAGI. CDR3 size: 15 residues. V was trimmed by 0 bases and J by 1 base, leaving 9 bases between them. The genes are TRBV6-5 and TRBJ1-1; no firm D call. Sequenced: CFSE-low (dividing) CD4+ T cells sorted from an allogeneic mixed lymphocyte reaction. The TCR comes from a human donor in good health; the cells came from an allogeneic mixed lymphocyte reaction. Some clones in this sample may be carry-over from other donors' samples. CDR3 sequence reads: CASSYSEWRNTEAFF. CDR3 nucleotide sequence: TGTGCCAGCAGTTACTCGGAGTGGAGGAACACTGAAGCTTTCTTT.